The 29 T cell receptor beta chains below were found in one sample sequenced in a study of cytotoxic CD8 clonotypes in ibrutinib-treated CLL. The protocol was immunoSEQ multiplex PCR, while the TCRdb copy is restricted to in-frame clones and leaves out a portion. The profile shows more than 200,000 clones, 70% of them singletons. This sample comprised PBMCs, obtained after 24 months of ibrutinib treatment. The receptors were gathered from a human donor with chronic lymphocytic leukemia.

This chain links TRBV6-6 with TRBJ2-1; 10 bases are shared with TRBD2. CDR1 MNHNY and CDR2 SVGAGI come from the germline V gene (reference sequence). Trimming took 2 bases from V and 7 from J; bases not matched to a gene: 8. This CDR3 has 16 residues. The CDR3 region has the DNA TGTGCCAGCAGTTACGTAGCGGGAGGAGGCCTTAATGAGCAGTTCTTC. This encodes CASSYVAGGGLNEQFF.

The rearrangement uses TRBV18 and TRBJ2-2, with 7 bases lining up with TRBD2. The CDR3 contains 15 residues. Germline V gene sequence: CDR1 KGHSH, CDR2 LQKENI. With 4 bases clipped from V and 1 base from J, the junction kept 3 bases outside the gene matches. The CDR3 nucleotides are TGTGCCAGCTCACTAGCGGGCCTGAACACCGGGGAGCTGTTTTTT. It is translated as CASSLAGLNTGELFF.

The chain links TRBV10-1 to TRBJ1-5; 7 nucleotides align to TRBD1. CDR1 is WNHNN and CDR2 is SYGVQD in the germline V gene (reference sequence). The CDR3 has 14 amino acids. The J segment lost 2 bases and the V segment lost 5 bases, leaving 3 bases of the junction unmatched. For the CDR3, the DNA is TGCGCCAGCAGTAGAGACAGGGGCAATCAGCCCCAGCATTTT. Its translation: CASSRDRGNQPQHF.

This clone was found a few times. The chain uses TRBV27 and TRBJ2-6, with unresolved D. Germline loops: CDR1 MNHEY, CDR2 SMNVEV (reference sequence). V was pared by 2 bases and J by 4 bases, with 12 bases between. The CDR3 sequence is 16 residues long. In DNA, the CDR3 is TGTGCCAGCAGTTTAGGAAGGGAAGCCGGGGCCAACGTCCTGACTTTC. It specifies CASSLGREAGANVLTF.

V and J are TRBV19 and TRBJ2-7, with 10 positions matching TRBD1. J lost 3 bases, V lost 2 bases, and 4 bases had no gene match. From germline, CDR1 is LNHDA and CDR2 SQIVND (reference sequence). The CDR3 is 15 residues long. CDR3 loop: CASSIRGQGNYEQYF. CDR3 nucleotides: TGTGCCAGTAGTATAAGGGGACAGGGGAACTACGAGCAGTACTTC.

The chain carries TRBV9 and TRBJ2-2; D gene unclear. The CDR3 runs to 11 residues. V shed 3 bases and J shed 4 bases, with 1 base lying between them. CDR1 is SGDLS and CDR2 is YYNGEE in the germline V gene. The CDR3 loop reads CASSGTGELFF. The CDR3 nucleotides read TGTGCCAGCAGCGGCACCGGGGAGCTGTTTTTT.

This clone was seen more than once but under ten times. The chain uses TRBV25-1 and TRBJ2-7; D unclear. CDR1 MGHDK and CDR2 SYGVNS come from the germline V gene. CDR3 length: 12 amino acids. V dropped 4 bases and J dropped 6 bases, with 10 bases sitting between them. CDR3 in amino acids: CASSVSGSEQYF. The DNA of the CDR3 is TGTGCCAGCAGTGTTTCCGGTTCCGAGCAGTACTTC.

The chain combines TRBV11-3 with TRBJ1-1, with 8 nucleotides matching TRBD1. CDR1 SGHNT and CDR2 YENEEA come from the germline V gene. J gave up 4 bases and V 3 bases, and 1 base lay outside the gene matches. This CDR3 has 13 amino acids. The CDR3 DNA reads as TGTGCCAGCAGCTTGGACAGGGCCACTGAAGCTTTCTTT. It encodes CASSLDRATEAFF.

V is TRBV5-1 and J is TRBJ2-2, with no clear D. The length of the CDR3 is 16 residues. V lost 0 bases and J 0 bases, leaving 9 bases between the germline ends. Germline CDR1 SGHRS, CDR2 YFSETQ. The CDR3 spells CASSLVQIANTGELFF. CDR3 DNA: TGCGCCAGCAGCTTGGTTCAGATCGCGAACACCGGGGAGCTGTTTTTT.

CDR3 sequence reads: CASSSPQGARNTGELFF. The CDR3, as DNA: TGTGCCAGCAGCTCGCCCCAGGGGGCACGGAACACCGGGGAGCTGTTTTTT. The chain has TRBV5-5 and TRBJ2-2; 8 bases line up with TRBD1. CDR1 is SGHKS and CDR2 is YYEKEE in the germline V gene (reference sequence). The CDR3 runs to 17 residues. The J segment lost 1 base and the V segment lost 3 bases, leaving 8 bases of the junction unmatched.

CDR3 region: CASSGRLAGAKGTDTQYF. DNA of the CDR3: TGTGCCAGCAGCGGCAGACTAGCGGGAGCTAAAGGTACAGATACGCAGTATTTT. The V call is TRBV11-2, the J call TRBJ2-3; TRBD2 agrees at 12 bases. This CDR3 comprises 18 residues. V shed 5 bases and J 3 bases; nucleotides not matched to a gene: 12. The germline CDR1 and CDR2 sequences are SGHAT and FQNNGV. Full variable domain (outside the CDR3, taken from reference TRBV11-2 and TRBJ2-3): EAGVAQSPRYKIIEKRQSVAFWCNPISGHATLYWYQQILGQGPKLLIQFQNNGVVDDSQLPKDRFSAERLKGVDSTLKIQPAKLEDSAVYLCASSGRLAGAKGTDTQYFGPGTRLTVL.

The chain recombines TRBV6-6 with TRBJ2-1; 9 positions agree with TRBD1. Germline V lookup: CDR1 MNHNY, CDR2 SVGAGI (reference sequence). This CDR3 contains 14 residues. Losses at the gene ends were 4 bases for V and 9 bases for J; bases not matched to a gene: 7. The CDR3 region is CASSFRTGDSEQFF. CDR3 coding DNA: TGTGCCAGCAGTTTTCGGACAGGGGATTCTGAGCAGTTCTTC.

The chain couples TRBV25-1 to TRBJ2-3; D remains ambiguous. The CDR3 runs 12 residues. Trimming shortened V by 2 bases and J by 3 bases, and 3 bases separated the two germline ends. Germline assignment: CDR1 MGHDK and CDR2 SYGVNS. The DNA of the CDR3 is TGTGCCAGCAGTGAAGGGACAGATACGCAGTATTTT. Translating gives CASSEGTDTQYF.

This chain links TRBV29-1 with TRBJ2-5; D is ambiguous. This CDR3 spans 12 amino acids. Per germline, CDR1 SQVTM and CDR2 ANQGSEA. The ends were cut back, 7 bases at V and 5 bases at J, with 14 bases in the middle. The CDR3 sequence is CSAPDYRETQYF. CDR3 DNA: TGCAGCGCCCCGGATTACCGGGAGACCCAGTACTTC.

The V gene is TRBV5-5, the J gene TRBJ1-1; D is undetermined. V lost 0 bases and J lost 6, with 15 bases in between. The germline V gene encodes CDR1 SGHKS and CDR2 YYEKEE (reference sequence). The CDR3 length is 15 residues. The CDR3 protein is CASSLEPGWSAEAFF. The CDR3 nucleotides read TGTGCCAGCAGCTTGGAGCCAGGATGGAGCGCTGAAGCTTTCTTT.

The V call is TRBV6-5, the J call TRBJ1-4, with TRBD1 matching 10 bases. The V gene end was trimmed by 8 bases and the J gene end by 6 bases; junction bases not matched to a gene: 9. CDR1 and CDR2 from the germline V gene are MNHEY and SVGAGI. The CDR3 covers 15 residues. This CDR3 is CASGETGTGDEKLFF. DNA for the CDR3: TGTGCCAGCGGGGAGACCGGGACAGGGGATGAAAAACTGTTTTTT.

The chain has TRBV30 and TRBJ2-7; 8 positions agree with TRBD1. This CDR3 has 12 amino acids. The germline gives CDR1 GTSNPN, CDR2 SVGIG (reference sequence). With 3 bases clipped from V and 6 bases from J, the junction kept 4 bases outside the gene matches. CDR3 bases: TGTGCCTGGAGGACAGGGGCCAGCGAGCAGTACTTC. Amino acid sequence: CAWRTGASEQYF. Based on the CDR3 plus reference TRBV30 and TRBJ2-7, the full variable domain is SQTIHQWPATLVQPVGSPLSLECTVEGTSNPNLYWYRQAAGRGLQLLFYSVGIGQISSEVPQNLSASRPQDRQFILSSKKLLLSDSGFYLCAWRTGASEQYFGPGTRLTVT.

The J gene is TRBJ2-7, the V gene TRBV5-8; 11 bases line up with TRBD1. The ends lost 3 bases at V and 4 bases at J; junction bases unmatched: 3. This CDR3 has 14 residues. Germline V gene lookup returns CDR1 SGHTS and CDR2 YDEGEE. The CDR3: CASSYGTGGYEQYF. CDR3 in DNA: TGTGCCAGCAGCTACGGGACAGGGGGTTACGAGCAGTACTTC.

This clone has only a few counts. The chain joins TRBV6-4 to TRBJ2-1; 8 bases align to TRBD2. The germline V gene encodes CDR1 MRHNA and CDR2 SNTAGT. The CDR3 runs to 17 residues. J was trimmed by 8 bases and V by 0 bases; bases with no gene match: 12. The CDR3 DNA reads TGTGCCAGCAGTGACTCCTGGGGGAGCGGGAGAGGCCATGAGCAGTTCTTC. Translation: CASSDSWGSGRGHEQFF.

V is TRBV27 and J is TRBJ1-2; D may be TRBD1 (5 bases). This CDR3 region has 16 residues. V lost 6 bases and J 0 bases, leaving 17 bases between the germline ends. Germline values: CDR1 MNHEY, CDR2 SMNVEV (reference sequence). The CDR3, as DNA: TGTGCCAGCAGCCGACAAGTTGGAGGGGCTAACTATGGCTACACCTTC. It encodes CASSRQVGGANYGYTF.

The chain uses TRBV6-5 and TRBJ2-7, with D possibly called TRBD1 or TRBD2 (5 bases each). Germline V gene sequence: CDR1 MNHEY, CDR2 SVGAGI. This CDR3 is 13 amino acids long. The ends were cut back, 7 bases at V and 6 bases at J, with 16 bases in the middle. The CDR3 DNA is TGTGCCAGCAATCAGAGGGGTATCCTCGAGCAGTACTTC. Protein sequence: CASNQRGILEQYF.

This chain uses TRBV28 with TRBJ2-5; tentative D call: TRBD1 (6 bases). V was pared by 4 bases and J by 5 bases, with 14 bases between. This CDR3 is 14 amino acids long. Germline CDR1 is MDHEN and CDR2 is SYDVKM. Here the CDR3 reads CASSSRRGIETQYF. Written as DNA, the CDR3 is TGTGCCAGCAGTTCTCGTAGGGGGATCGAGACCCAGTACTTC. Together with reference TRBV28 and TRBJ2-5, the CDR3 gives the full variable domain: DVKVTQSSRYLVKRTGEKVFLECVQDMDHENMFWYRQDPGLGLRLIYFSYDVKMKEKGDIPEGYSVSREKKERFSLILESASTNQTSMYLCASSSRRGIETQYFGPGTRLLVL.

CDR3 nucleotide sequence: TGTGCCAGCAGCAAATTAACGACAGGGGGCCCGTCAGCCTACGAGCAGTACTTC. This encodes CASSKLTTGGPSAYEQYF. The chain couples TRBV27 to TRBJ2-7; 10 bases are a match to TRBD1. Germline CDR1 reads MNHEY; CDR2 reads SMNVEV (reference sequence). J lost 2 bases, V lost 6 bases, and 16 bases had no gene match. The CDR3 is made up of 18 amino acids.

A remark on this clone: This probably arose from a read error, given a far larger clone one base away. V and J are TRBV28 and TRBJ1-4; no clear D. CDR3 size: 13 residues. V gave up 6 bases and J gave up 1 base, with 6 bases separating them. Germline CDR1 reads MDHEN; CDR2 reads SYDVKM. CDR3 nucleotide sequence: TGTGCCAGCAGCGAGGGAACTAATGAAAAACTGTTTTTT. Protein product: CASSEGTNEKLFF. Together with reference TRBV28 and TRBJ1-4, the CDR3 gives the full variable domain: DVKVTQSSRYLVKRTGEKVFLECVQDMDHENMFWYRQDPGLGLRLIYFSYDVKMKEKGDIPEGYSVSREKKERFSLILESASTNQTSMYLCASSEGTNEKLFFGSGTQLSVL.

A single count supports this clone. The chain couples TRBV28 to TRBJ2-7; 7 positions agree with TRBD2. This CDR3 spans 15 amino acids. Trimming removed 6 bases from V and 5 bases from J; junction bases left unmatched: 13. Germline loops: CDR1 MDHEN, CDR2 SYDVKM. CDR3 amino acids: CASSLPGLGKNEQYF. CDR3 bases: TGTGCCAGCAGCCTACCCGGACTAGGGAAGAACGAGCAGTACTTC.

Concerning this clone itself: The identical CDR3 is also encoded by other nucleotide sequences in the sample. The chain employs TRBV18 and TRBJ2-5; no clear D gene. Trimming shortened V by 2 bases and J by 3 bases, and 4 bases separated the two germline ends. The CDR3 loop spans 12 amino acids. Germline CDR1 is KGHSH and CDR2 is LQKENI. CDR3 loop: CASSPEEETQYF. The CDR3 DNA reads TGTGCCAGCTCACCAGAAGAAGAGACCCAGTACTTC.

The V and J genes are TRBV9 and TRBJ2-1, with TRBD1 matching over 9 bases. Germline CDR1 is SGDLS and CDR2 is YYNGEE. V gave up 4 bases and J gave up 1 base; unmatched junction bases: 3. There are 15 residues in the CDR3. CDR3 region: CASSPGTGSYNEQFF. For the CDR3, the DNA is TGTGCCAGCAGCCCTGGGACAGGGTCCTACAATGAGCAGTTCTTC.

This clone was counted a few times. The J gene is TRBJ1-5, the V gene TRBV29-1, with D perhaps matching TRBD1 (5 bases). Germline V gives CDR1 SQVTM, CDR2 ANQGSEA. The CDR3 is 15 amino acids. V was trimmed by 4 bases and J by 5 bases, leaving 18 bases between them. The CDR3 coding sequence is TGCAGCGTTGGTGGAGGGGCAGGCCGAGATCAGCCCCAGCATTTT. Protein product: CSVGGGAGRDQPQHF. The full variable domain, in which reference TRBV29-1 and TRBJ1-5 provide the parts outside the CDR3, is SAVISQKPSRDICQRGTSLTIQCQVDSQVTMMFWYRQQPGQSLTLIATANQGSEATYESGFVIDKFPISRPNLTFSTLTVSNMSPEDSSIYLCSVGGGAGRDQPQHFGDGTRLSIL.

Details on this clone: At one of its ends the junction is not consistent with the germline gene, which may arise from a read error. This sequence joins TRBV2 and TRBJ2-7; D not resolved. The CDR3 is 13 residues long. Per germline, CDR1 SNHLY and CDR2 FYNNEI. CDR3 region: CASNGQVSSEQYF. The CDR3 DNA sequence: TGTGCCAGCAATGGGCAGGTCTCCTCCGAGCAGTACTTC.